Following are 31 T cell receptor beta chains from one sample sequenced in a study of cytomegalovirus exposure and HLA in healthy donors (dated by TCRdb to 2015 to 2018). The library was built by means of the immunoSEQ multiplex PCR assay. For the multiplex PCR, a mixture combining 60 forward primers for TCR Vbeta segments and 13 reverse primers for TCR Jbeta segments was used. Held by TCRdb, this immuneACCESS table contains in-frame sequences only and omits some clones. Under half of the omission traces to an unresolved V gene where checked; the cause of the rest is unknown. The sample has about 92,000 clones on record, under 80% of them singletons. The ten biggest clones cover around 7.5% of the sample. Input material: PBMCs. These receptors all come from a man in his fifties or sixties in good health and CMV-seropositive.

The chain employs TRBV6-1 and TRBJ2-3, with TRBD2 as a possible D gene (6 bases). Germline V gene data show CDR1 as MNHNS and CDR2 as SASEGT. This CDR3 is 15 amino acids long. V lost 0 bases and J lost 0, with 7 bases in between. CDR3 sequence (DNA): TGTGCCAGCAGTGAAGCGGGGACTAGCACAGATACGCAGTATTTT. As protein: CASSEAGTSTDTQYF.

This clone showed up just once. The chain has TRBV19 and TRBJ1-1; TRBD1 aligns across 9 bases. Germline lookup yields CDR1 LNHDA and CDR2 SQIVND (reference sequence). J gave up 5 bases and V 6 bases, and 10 bases lay outside the gene matches. The length of the CDR3 is 15 residues. Here the CDR3 reads CASSPPGTGTTEAFF. Written as DNA, the CDR3 is TGTGCCAGTAGCCCACCCGGGACAGGGACGACTGAAGCTTTCTTT.

The rearrangement links TRBV19 to TRBJ1-2; 10 bases line up with TRBD1. V lost 5 bases to trimming and J lost 9 bases; unmatched junction nucleotides: 3. CDR1 is LNHDA and CDR2 is SQIVND in the germline V gene (reference sequence). CDR3 length: 12 amino acids. CDR3 loop: CASSRDRGSYTF. The CDR3 coding sequence is TGTGCCAGTAGTCGGGACAGGGGCAGCTACACCTTC.

In this sample, this clone turned up a few times. The chain recombines TRBV27 with TRBJ2-7, with 8 bases identical to TRBD2. This CDR3 has 15 residues. Per the germline V gene, CDR1 is MNHEY and CDR2 is SMNVEV (reference sequence). V shed 5 bases and J 2 bases; nucleotides not matched to a gene: 8. CDR3 in DNA: TGTGCCAGCAGTCCCACGGGGGGGGTCGCCTACGAGCAGTACTTC. Its protein product is CASSPTGGVAYEQYF.

This chain uses TRBV5-8 with TRBJ2-5; TRBD2 is a possible D gene (5 bases). CDR1 and CDR2 from the germline V gene are SGHTS and YDEGEE. The CDR3 totals 14 residues. V lost 4 bases to trimming and J lost 1 base, with 11 bases between them. CDR3 in amino acids: CASSRGQGQETQYF. CDR3 sequence (DNA): TGTGCCAGCAGCCGCGGGCAAGGCCAAGAGACCCAGTACTTC.

The chain uses TRBV11-2 and TRBJ2-7, with 11 bases lining up with TRBD2. Germline V CDR1 and CDR2: SGHAT, FQNNGV. V was pared by 7 bases and J by 7 bases, with 12 bases of the junction left unmatched. This CDR3 is 15 amino acids long. The CDR3 here is CASIPKPGLAEEQYF. As DNA, the CDR3 is TGTGCCAGCATACCAAAACCGGGACTAGCGGAGGAGCAGTACTTC.

The CDR3 here is CASSRLGGEAFF. The CDR3 region has the DNA TGTGCCAGCAGCCGGTTGGGGGGTGAAGCTTTCTTT. The chain has TRBV5-6 and TRBJ1-1; D is perhaps TRBD1 (5 bases). CDR1 is SGHDT and CDR2 is YYEEEE in the germline V gene. V dropped 4 bases and J dropped 7 bases, with 11 bases sitting between them. This CDR3 has 12 amino acids.

This clone showed up just a few times. V is TRBV7-8 and J is TRBJ2-7, with a tentative D call TRBD2 (6 bases). From germline, CDR1 is SGHVS and CDR2 FQNEAQ. The CDR3 covers 14 residues. Deletions cut 5 bases from V and 2 bases from J, with 13 bases between. The CDR3 loop reads CASSAGTFAYEQYF. DNA of the CDR3: TGTGCCAGCAGCGCAGGGACTTTTGCCTACGAGCAGTACTTC.

V is TRBV18 and J is TRBJ2-7; TRBD1 matches 7 bases. Germline assignment: CDR1 KGHSH and CDR2 LQKENI. Trimming removed 3 bases from V and 4 bases from J; junction bases left unmatched: 6. This CDR3 region has 14 residues. CDR3 sequence (DNA): TGTGCCAGCTCACCCGGGACAGCGAATTACGAGCAGTACTTC. This translates into CASSPGTANYEQYF.

This clone came up many times. CDR3 amino acids: CASSSGRGRSPEQYF. CDR3 coding DNA: TGTGCCAGCAGTTCAGGGCGGGGGCGCTCCCCCGAGCAGTACTTC. V and J are TRBV6-6 and TRBJ2-7, with D perhaps matching TRBD2 (7 bases). V was trimmed by 4 bases and J by 6 bases, leaving 19 bases between them. This CDR3 has 15 amino acids. Germline loops: CDR1 MNHNY, CDR2 SVGAGI (reference sequence).

This clone has a single count. The rearrangement uses TRBV30 and TRBJ1-1; 9 nucleotides agree with TRBD1. Germline V gene data show CDR1 as GTSNPN and CDR2 as SVGIG (reference sequence). The CDR3 extends over 17 amino acids. V trimming: 2 bases; J trimming: 0 bases; junction bases outside the gene matches: 10. The chain's CDR3 is CAWSRGDRDYMNTEAFF. In DNA form, the CDR3 reads TGTGCCTGGAGTCGGGGGGACAGGGACTATATGAACACTGAAGCTTTCTTT. Based on the CDR3 plus reference TRBV30 and TRBJ1-1, the full variable domain is SQTIHQWPATLVQPVGSPLSLECTVEGTSNPNLYWYRQAAGRGLQLLFYSVGIGQISSEVPQNLSASRPQDRQFILSSKKLLLSDSGFYLCAWSRGDRDYMNTEAFFGQGTRLTVV.

The V and J genes are TRBV4-3 and TRBJ1-2, with D perhaps matching TRBD1 (6 bases). The CDR3 sequence is 15 residues long. CDR1 and CDR2 (germline): LGHNA, YSLEER. The V end was cut by 0 bases, the J end by 14 bases, with 22 bases between. The CDR3 sequence is CASSQDPLWGGEQTF. CDR3 bases: TGCGCCAGCAGCCAAGATCCCCTTTGGGGGGGCGAACAGACCTTC.

The gene calls are TRBV4-1 and TRBJ2-7, with D tentatively TRBD2 (7 bases). The length of the CDR3 is 16 residues. The germline CDR1 and CDR2 sequences are MGHRA and YSYEKL. V lost 2 bases and J lost 3, with 17 bases in between. CDR3 residues: CASSQPGARGLYEQYF. The CDR3 nucleotides read TGCGCCAGCAGCCAACCTGGGGCGCGGGGGCTCTACGAGCAGTACTTC.

The chain is built from TRBV7-2 and TRBJ1-1; possibly TRBD1 for D (6 bases). Germline V gene data show CDR1 as SGHTA and CDR2 as FQGNSA. V shed 5 bases and J shed 4 bases, with 11 bases lying between them. There are 13 residues in the CDR3. CDR3 coding DNA: TGTGCCAGCAGCGGACGGGACACCACTGAAGCTTTCTTT. It yields the protein CASSGRDTTEAFF.

The chain links TRBV2 to TRBJ1-1; TRBD1 matches at 7 bases. The junction had 4 bases not matched to a gene; V was cut back by 3 bases and J by 0 bases. Germline V gene lookup returns CDR1 SNHLY and CDR2 FYNNEI. This CDR3 contains 15 residues. CDR3 bases: TGTGCCAGCAGTGACCCGACAGGGATGAACACTGAAGCTTTCTTT. This codes for CASSDPTGMNTEAFF.

The chain links TRBV7-8 to TRBJ1-1, with 7 bases lining up with TRBD1. The germline gives CDR1 SGHVS, CDR2 FQNEAQ. The CDR3 covers 14 residues. V shed 3 bases, J shed 1 base, and the junction held 2 bases outside the gene matches. CDR3 in DNA: TGTGCCAGCAGCTTGGGGACAGCGAACACTGAAGCTTTCTTT. It is translated as CASSLGTANTEAFF.

This chain links TRBV10-1 with TRBJ2-7; tentative D call: TRBD2 (7 bases). The CDR3 covers 15 residues. Trimming pared 0 bases from V and 3 bases from J, leaving 12 bases between. Germline V gene lookup returns CDR1 WNHNN and CDR2 SYGVQD (reference sequence). CDR3 protein: CASSESGGAHYEQYF. Here the CDR3 DNA reads TGCGCCAGCAGTGAGTCGGGGGGGGCCCACTACGAGCAGTACTTC.

This clone was picked up a small number of times. The CDR3 bases are TGTGCCAGCAGCTTGGGGGGGGTCTCGGAGTATGGCTACACCTTC. Translating gives CASSLGGVSEYGYTF. The J gene is TRBJ1-2, the V gene TRBV7-2; D possibly corresponds to TRBD1 (5 bases). CDR3 length equals 15 residues. The ends were cut back, 3 bases at V and 5 bases at J, with 16 bases in the middle. CDR1 and CDR2 (germline): SGHTA, FQGNSA.

The chain links TRBV7-9 to TRBJ1-1; 7 bases map to TRBD1. Germline lookup yields CDR1 SEHNR and CDR2 FQNEAQ (reference sequence). Unmatched junction bases numbered 7, after V lost 3 bases and J lost 6 bases. The CDR3 runs to 14 residues. CDR3 loop: CASSLPTGRPEAFF. The CDR3 DNA follows: TGTGCCAGCAGCTTGCCGACAGGGAGGCCTGAAGCTTTCTTT.

This chain's CDR3 is CASSKKPDRPPDYGYTF. As DNA, the CDR3 is TGTGCCAGCAGCAAAAAGCCCGACAGGCCGCCCGACTATGGCTACACCTTC. The chain combines TRBV27 with TRBJ1-2; maybe TRBD1 (6 bases). The CDR3 runs 17 residues. V was cut by 6 bases and J by 3 bases, with 23 bases left in between. In germline, CDR1 is MNHEY, CDR2 SMNVEV (reference sequence).

The chain carries TRBV19 and TRBJ1-2, with TRBD1 matching over 7 bases. Unmatched junction bases numbered 1, after V lost 0 bases and J lost 0 bases. CDR3 length: 15 residues. Germline-derived CDR1 and CDR2 are LNHDA and SQIVND (reference sequence). The CDR3 DNA reads as TGTGCCAGTAGTATAGAACAGGGGACTAACTATGGCTACACCTTC. Translation: CASSIEQGTNYGYTF. Full variable domain (missing parts from reference TRBV19 and TRBJ1-2): DGGITQSPKYLFRKEGQNVTLSCEQNLNHDAMYWYRQDPGQGLRLIYYSQIVNDFQKGDIAEGYSVSREKKESFPLTVTSAQKNPTAFYLCASSIEQGTNYGYTFGSGTRLTVV.

The chain links TRBV30 to TRBJ1-1; possible D gene TRBD1, 5 bases. The germline gives CDR1 GTSNPN, CDR2 SVGIG (reference sequence). Trimming took 5 bases from V and 4 from J, leaving 14 bases between them. The CDR3 extends over 13 amino acids. In DNA form, the CDR3 reads TGTGCCTGGCGCGGGACGGTGCCCACTGAAGCTTTCTTT. Translated: CAWRGTVPTEAFF.

This clone was seen only a few times. The junction departs from the called germline gene at one end, perhaps through a read error. V usage is TRBV5-5 and J usage is TRBJ1-2; the match to TRBD1 covers 7 bases. The CDR3 sequence is 14 residues long. Germline V gene sequence: CDR1 SGHKS, CDR2 YYEKEE (reference sequence). Written as DNA, the CDR3 is TGTGCCAGCAGCCGACAGGGTGGTGACTATGGCTACCCCTTC. Protein product: CASSRQGGDYGYPF. Supplemented by reference TRBV5-5 and TRBJ1-2, the full variable domain reads DAGVTQSPTHLIKTRGQQVTLRCSPISGHKSVSWYQQVLGQGPQFIFQYYEKEERGRGNFPDRFSARQFPNYSSELNVNALLLGDSALYLCASSRQGGDYGYPFGSGTRLTVV.

The chain carries TRBV19 and TRBJ1-2, with 8 bases lining up with TRBD1. J lost 0 bases, V lost 5 bases, and 5 bases had no gene match. CDR1 is LNHDA and CDR2 is SQIVND in the germline V gene (reference sequence). The CDR3 is made up of 15 amino acids. CDR3 amino acids: CASSRGTGANYGYTF. CDR3 coding DNA: TGTGCCAGTAGTCGAGGGACAGGCGCTAACTATGGCTACACCTTC.

The chain combines TRBV29-1 with TRBJ2-1; the D gene is possibly TRBD2 (5 bases). Trimming removed 7 bases from V and 0 bases from J, with 7 bases in between. Germline-derived CDR1 and CDR2 are SQVTM and ANQGSEA. This CDR3 is 12 amino acids long. CDR3 sequence: CSGGSSYNEQFF. In nucleotides, the CDR3 is TGCAGCGGAGGGAGCTCCTACAATGAGCAGTTCTTC.

The chain links TRBV5-1 to TRBJ2-5; 13 nucleotides align to TRBD2. This CDR3 spans 17 amino acids. Germline CDR1 reads SGHRS; CDR2 reads YFSETQ. The junction had 9 bases not matched to a gene; V was cut back by 7 bases and J by 0 bases. DNA of the CDR3: TGCGCCAGCGTCTCGACTAGCGGGGGGCTTTACCAAGAGACCCAGTACTTC. Its protein product is CASVSTSGGLYQETQYF.

The chain combines TRBV5-6 with TRBJ1-2; 9 bases agree with TRBD1. Losses at the gene ends were 4 bases for V and 2 bases for J; bases not matched to a gene: 3. Germline V gene lookup returns CDR1 SGHDT and CDR2 YYEEEE. The CDR3 is made up of 14 amino acids. CDR3 sequence: CASSRQGGNYGYTF. The DNA for the CDR3 is TGTGCCAGCAGCCGACAGGGGGGAAACTATGGCTACACCTTC.

Only one count was recorded for this clone. The chain carries TRBV21-1 and TRBJ1-2; the DNA was not used to check the table's D call, TRBD1. TRBV21-1 is a pseudogene segment. This CDR3 has 17 amino acids. The CDR3 region is CASSKAGLDRLYYGYTF. In DNA form, the CDR3 reads TGTGCCAGCAGCAAAGCAGGTTTGGACAGGTTGTACTATGGCTACACCTTC.

In its sample, this clone was seen once. V gene TRBV7-2 combines with J gene TRBJ1-4; D possibly corresponds to TRBD1 (5 bases). This CDR3 is 14 amino acids long. Germline V gives CDR1 SGHTA, CDR2 FQGNSA. Deletions cut 5 bases from V and 7 bases from J, with 14 bases between. Written as DNA, the CDR3 is TGTGCCAGCAGCCCTATCGGGGGAAGTGAAAAACTGTTTTTT. Protein: CASSPIGGSEKLFF.

The gene calls are TRBV6-5 and TRBJ2-7; 8 bases map to TRBD2. CDR3 length: 14 residues. V shed 6 bases, J shed 6 bases, and the junction held 10 bases outside the gene matches. From germline, CDR1 is MNHEY and CDR2 SVGAGI. The CDR3 DNA reads as TGTGCCAGCAGCCCCGATTCGGGGGGGGTCGAGCAGTACTTC. Translating gives CASSPDSGGVEQYF.

This chain uses TRBV30 with TRBJ2-3; TRBD2 might be the D (5 bases). This CDR3 has 12 amino acids. Germline-derived CDR1 and CDR2 are GTSNPN and SVGIG (reference sequence). Trimming stripped 4 bases from V and 8 bases from J, with 13 bases between. The CDR3 spells CAWTQGRATQYF. The DNA for the CDR3 is TGTGCCTGGACCCAAGGGAGAGCTACGCAGTATTTT.